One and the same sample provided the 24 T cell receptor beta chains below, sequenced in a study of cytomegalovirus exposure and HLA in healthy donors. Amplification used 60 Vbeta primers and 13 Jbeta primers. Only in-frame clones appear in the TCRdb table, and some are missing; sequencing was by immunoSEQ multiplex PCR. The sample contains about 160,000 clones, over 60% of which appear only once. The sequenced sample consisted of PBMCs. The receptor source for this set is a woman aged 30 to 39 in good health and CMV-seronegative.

CDR3 amino acids: CASSDRQGYGYTF. The CDR3 DNA reads as TGTGCCAGCAGCGACCGTCAGGGGTATGGCTACACCTTC. This rearrangement joins TRBV27 to TRBJ1-2; tentatively, D is TRBD1 (6 bases). The CDR3 loop spans 13 amino acids. Germline assignment: CDR1 MNHEY and CDR2 SMNVEV (reference sequence). Trimming shortened V by 6 bases and J by 5 bases, and 13 bases separated the two germline ends.

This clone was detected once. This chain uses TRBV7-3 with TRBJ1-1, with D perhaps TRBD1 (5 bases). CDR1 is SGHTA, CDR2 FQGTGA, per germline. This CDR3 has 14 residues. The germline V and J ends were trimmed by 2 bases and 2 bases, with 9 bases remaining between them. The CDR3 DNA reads TGTGCCAGCAGCTTAGGGCAGGGAAACACTGAAGCTTTCTTT. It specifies CASSLGQGNTEAFF.

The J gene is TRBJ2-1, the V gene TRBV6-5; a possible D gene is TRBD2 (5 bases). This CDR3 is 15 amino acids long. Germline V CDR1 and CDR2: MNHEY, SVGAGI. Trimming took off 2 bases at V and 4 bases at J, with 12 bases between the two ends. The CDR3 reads CASSYGGLRYNEQFF. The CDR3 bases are TGTGCCAGCAGTTACGGTGGACTCCGTTACAATGAGCAGTTCTTC.

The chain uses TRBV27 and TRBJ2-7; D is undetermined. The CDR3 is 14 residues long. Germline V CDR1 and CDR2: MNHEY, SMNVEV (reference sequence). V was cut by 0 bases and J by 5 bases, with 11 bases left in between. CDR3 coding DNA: TGTGCCAGCAGTTTATCCGGATTTCAGGACGAGCAGTACTTC. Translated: CASSLSGFQDEQYF.

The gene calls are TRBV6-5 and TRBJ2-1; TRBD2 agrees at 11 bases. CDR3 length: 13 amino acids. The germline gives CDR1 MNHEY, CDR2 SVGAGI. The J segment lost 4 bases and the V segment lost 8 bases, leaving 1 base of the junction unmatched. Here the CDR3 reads CASGTSGYNEQFF. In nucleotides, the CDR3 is TGTGCCAGCGGGACTAGCGGATACAATGAGCAGTTCTTC.

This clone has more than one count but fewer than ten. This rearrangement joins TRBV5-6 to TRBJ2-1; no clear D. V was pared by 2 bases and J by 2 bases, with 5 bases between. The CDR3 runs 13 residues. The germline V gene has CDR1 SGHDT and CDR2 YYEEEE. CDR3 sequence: CASSLYTYNEQFF. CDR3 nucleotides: TGTGCCAGCAGCTTATACACCTACAATGAGCAGTTCTTC.

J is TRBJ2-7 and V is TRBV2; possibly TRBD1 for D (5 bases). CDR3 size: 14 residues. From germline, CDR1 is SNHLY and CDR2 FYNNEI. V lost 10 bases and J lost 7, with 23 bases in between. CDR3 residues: CAKRRVTGGAEQYF. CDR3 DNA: TGTGCCAAAAGACGGGTCACCGGTGGGGCTGAGCAGTACTTC. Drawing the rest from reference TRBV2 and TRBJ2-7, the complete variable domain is EPEVTQTPSHQVTQMGQEVILRCVPISNHLYFYWYRQILGQKVEFLVSFYNNEISEKSEIFDDQFSVERPDGSNFTLKIRSTKLEDSAMYFCAKRRVTGGAEQYFGPGTRLTVT.

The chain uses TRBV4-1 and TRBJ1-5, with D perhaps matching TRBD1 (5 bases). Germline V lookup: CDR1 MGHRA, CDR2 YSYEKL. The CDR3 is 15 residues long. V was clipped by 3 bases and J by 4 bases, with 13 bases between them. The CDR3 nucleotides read TGCGCCAGCAGCCAGGTCGTCAGGGTGAATCAGCCCCAGCATTTT. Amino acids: CASSQVVRVNQPQHF.

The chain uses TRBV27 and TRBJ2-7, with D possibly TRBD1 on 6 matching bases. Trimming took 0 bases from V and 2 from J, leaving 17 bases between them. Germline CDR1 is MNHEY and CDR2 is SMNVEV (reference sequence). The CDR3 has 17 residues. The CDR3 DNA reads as TGTGCCAGCAGTTTATCTGGGGGAAGGGGGATAACCTACGAGCAGTACTTC. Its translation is CASSLSGGRGITYEQYF.

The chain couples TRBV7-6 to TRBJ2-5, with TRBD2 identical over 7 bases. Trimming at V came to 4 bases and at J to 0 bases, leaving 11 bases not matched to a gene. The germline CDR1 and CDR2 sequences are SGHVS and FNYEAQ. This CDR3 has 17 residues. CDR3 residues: CASSSPMGRENQETQYF. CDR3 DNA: TGTGCCAGCAGCTCCCCGATGGGGAGGGAGAACCAAGAGACCCAGTACTTC.

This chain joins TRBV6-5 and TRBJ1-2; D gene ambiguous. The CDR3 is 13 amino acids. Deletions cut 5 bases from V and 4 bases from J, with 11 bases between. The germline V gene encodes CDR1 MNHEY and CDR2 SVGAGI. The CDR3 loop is CASSAQGSYGYTF. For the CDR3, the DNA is TGTGCCAGCAGTGCCCAAGGGAGCTATGGCTACACCTTC.

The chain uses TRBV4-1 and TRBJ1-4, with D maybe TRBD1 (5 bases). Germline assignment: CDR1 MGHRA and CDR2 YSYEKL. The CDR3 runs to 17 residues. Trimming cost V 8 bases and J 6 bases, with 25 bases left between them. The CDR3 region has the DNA TGCGCCAGCGTACGGGGGGTACTCCTAGCTTCGGATGAAAAACTGTTTTTT. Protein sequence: CASVRGVLLASDEKLFF.

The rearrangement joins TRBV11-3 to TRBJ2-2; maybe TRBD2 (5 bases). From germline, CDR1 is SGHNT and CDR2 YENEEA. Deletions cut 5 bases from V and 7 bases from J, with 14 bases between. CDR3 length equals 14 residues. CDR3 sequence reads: CASSPGVASGELFF. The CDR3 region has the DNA TGTGCCAGCAGCCCCGGGGTAGCGAGCGGGGAGCTGTTTTTT. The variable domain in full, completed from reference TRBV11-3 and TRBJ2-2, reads EAGVVQSPRYKIIEKKQPVAFWCNPISGHNTLYWYLQNLGQGPELLIRYENEEAVDDSQLPKDRFSAERLKGVDSTLKIQPAELGDSAVYLCASSPGVASGELFFGEGSRLTVL.

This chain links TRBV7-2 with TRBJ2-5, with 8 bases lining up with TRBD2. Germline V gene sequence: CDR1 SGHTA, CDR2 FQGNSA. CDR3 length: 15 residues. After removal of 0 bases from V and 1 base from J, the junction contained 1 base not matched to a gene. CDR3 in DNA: TGTGCCAGCAGCTTAGCCGGGACTAGCCAAGAGACCCAGTACTTC. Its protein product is CASSLAGTSQETQYF.

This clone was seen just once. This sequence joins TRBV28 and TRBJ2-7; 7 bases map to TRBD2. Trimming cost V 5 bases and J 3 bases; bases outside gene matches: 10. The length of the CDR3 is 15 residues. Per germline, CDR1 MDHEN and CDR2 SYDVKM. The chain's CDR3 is CASSPSGNIFYEQYF. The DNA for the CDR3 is TGTGCCAGCAGTCCAAGCGGGAACATATTCTACGAGCAGTACTTC.

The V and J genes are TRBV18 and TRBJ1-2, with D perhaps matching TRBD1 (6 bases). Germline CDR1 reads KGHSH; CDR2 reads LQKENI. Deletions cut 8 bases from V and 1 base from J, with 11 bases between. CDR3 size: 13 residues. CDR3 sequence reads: CASKGQFNYGYTF. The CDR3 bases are TGTGCCAGCAAAGGACAGTTTAACTATGGCTACACCTTC.

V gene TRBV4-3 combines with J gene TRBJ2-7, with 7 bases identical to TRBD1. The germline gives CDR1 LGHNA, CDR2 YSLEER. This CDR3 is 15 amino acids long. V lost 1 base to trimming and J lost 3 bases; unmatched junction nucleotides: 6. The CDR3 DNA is TGCGCCAGCAGCCAAGGAAGACAGGGAATCTACGAGCAGTACTTC. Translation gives CASSQGRQGIYEQYF.

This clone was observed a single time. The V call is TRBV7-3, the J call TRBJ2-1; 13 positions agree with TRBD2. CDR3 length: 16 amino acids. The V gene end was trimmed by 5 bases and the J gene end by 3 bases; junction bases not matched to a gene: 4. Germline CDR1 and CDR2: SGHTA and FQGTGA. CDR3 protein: CASSKRLAGGYNEQFF. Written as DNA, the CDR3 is TGTGCCAGCAGCAAACGACTAGCGGGAGGCTACAATGAGCAGTTCTTC.

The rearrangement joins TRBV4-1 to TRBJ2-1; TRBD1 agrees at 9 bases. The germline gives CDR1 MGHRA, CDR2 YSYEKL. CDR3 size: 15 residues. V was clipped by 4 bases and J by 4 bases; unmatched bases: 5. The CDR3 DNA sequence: TGCGCCAGCAGCCCGACAGGGGGAGGGTACAATGAGCAGTTCTTC. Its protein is CASSPTGGGYNEQFF.

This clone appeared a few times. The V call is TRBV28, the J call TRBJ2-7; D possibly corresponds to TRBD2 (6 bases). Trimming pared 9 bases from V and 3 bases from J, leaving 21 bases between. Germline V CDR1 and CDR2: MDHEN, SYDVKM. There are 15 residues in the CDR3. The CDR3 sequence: CASRIEMGGRYEQYF. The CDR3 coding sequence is TGTGCCAGTAGAATAGAGATGGGGGGACGCTACGAGCAGTACTTC.

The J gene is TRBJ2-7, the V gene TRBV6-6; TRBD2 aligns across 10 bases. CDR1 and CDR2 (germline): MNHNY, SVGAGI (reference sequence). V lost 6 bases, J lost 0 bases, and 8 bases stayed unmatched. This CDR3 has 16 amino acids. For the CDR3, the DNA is TGTGCCAGCAGAGGGACTAGCGCCTCGAGCTCCTACGAGCAGTACTTC. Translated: CASRGTSASSSYEQYF.

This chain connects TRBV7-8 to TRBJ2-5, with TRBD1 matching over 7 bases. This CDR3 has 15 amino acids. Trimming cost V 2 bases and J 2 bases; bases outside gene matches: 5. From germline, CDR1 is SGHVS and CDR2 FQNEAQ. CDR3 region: CASSLSLGQQETQYF. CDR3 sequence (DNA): TGTGCCAGCAGCTTAAGTCTGGGACAGCAAGAGACCCAGTACTTC.

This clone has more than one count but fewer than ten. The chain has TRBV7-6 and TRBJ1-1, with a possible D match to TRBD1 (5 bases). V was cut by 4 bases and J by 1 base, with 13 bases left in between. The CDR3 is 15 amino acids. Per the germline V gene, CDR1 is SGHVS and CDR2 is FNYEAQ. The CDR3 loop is CASSSGGKGNTEAFF. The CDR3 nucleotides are TGTGCCAGCAGCTCTGGGGGGAAGGGGAACACTGAAGCTTTCTTT.

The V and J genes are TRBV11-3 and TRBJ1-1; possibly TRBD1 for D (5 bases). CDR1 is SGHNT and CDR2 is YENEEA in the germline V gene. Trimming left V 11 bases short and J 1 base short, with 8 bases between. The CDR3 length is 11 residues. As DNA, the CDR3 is TGTGCCGGGGGGAAGAACACTGAAGCTTTCTTT. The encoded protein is CAGGKNTEAFF.